The 8 T cell receptor beta chains presented below share a single source sample, sequenced in a study of T cells in Graves' hyperthyroidism and ophthalmopathy (dated by TCRdb to the late 2010s). The method behind the library was multiplex PCR. The sample was run on an Illumina HiSeq 2000. The TCR beta CDR3 regions were amplified from RNA transcripts. A first-round RT-PCR of the TCR CDR3 used the HTBI primer set with the Qiagen OneStep RT-PCR kit. TCRdb took the public reads, trimmed them with fastp at Q25, ran MiXCR for clone calling and kept in-frame beta chains. Rows are unified per CDR3 protein, each entry keeping the most common DNA and genes. This sample lists 300,000 to 500,000 distinct CDR3 sequences; 15% were detected once. The top ten constitute around a third of the sample. The sequenced sample consisted of blood. These receptors all come from a woman in her twenties or thirties with Graves' hyperthyroidism.

This clonotype showed up many times. The V and J genes are TRBV28 and TRBJ2-7; 7 bases align to TRBD1. Germline assignment: CDR1 MDHEN and CDR2 SYDVKM. With 7 bases clipped from V and 0 bases from J, the junction kept 0 bases outside the gene matches. This CDR3 has 12 amino acids. CDR3 bases: TGTGCCAGCAACAGGGGCTCCTACGAGCAGTACTTC. This encodes CASNRGSYEQYF.

This chain uses TRBV11-3 with TRBJ2-1, with D perhaps TRBD2 (6 bases). Trimming took 6 bases from V and 2 from J, leaving 14 bases between them. The length of the CDR3 is 15 residues. Germline V lookup: CDR1 SGHNT, CDR2 YENEEA. The CDR3 sequence is CASSRRLEAYNEQFF. The CDR3 nucleotides read TGTGCCAGCAGTAGGCGACTAGAGGCCTACAATGAGCAGTTCTTC.

In its sample, this clonotype was seen many times. The V gene is TRBV2, the J gene TRBJ2-5, with D perhaps given as TRBD1 or TRBD2 (5 bases each). The CDR3 runs to 13 residues. V gave up 7 bases and J gave up 3 bases, with 12 bases separating them. Germline values: CDR1 SNHLY, CDR2 FYNNEI. The CDR3 coding sequence is TGTGCCAGCACAGGGCGAGGGAAAGAGACCCAGTACTTC. The encoded protein is CASTGRGKETQYF. The full variable domain, in which reference TRBV2 and TRBJ2-5 provide the parts outside the CDR3, is EPEVTQTPSHQVTQMGQEVILRCVPISNHLYFYWYRQILGQKVEFLVSFYNNEISEKSEIFDDQFSVERPDGSNFTLKIRSTKLEDSAMYFCASTGRGKETQYFGPGTRLLVL.

The chain recombines TRBV15 with TRBJ2-5, with 11 bases identical to TRBD2. The germline gives CDR1 LNHNV, CDR2 YYDKDF (reference sequence). The CDR3 length is 16 residues. V lost 0 bases, J lost 5 bases, and 5 bases stayed unmatched. The CDR3 bases are TGTGCCACCAGCAGAGATCCTACTAGCGGGAGTGAGACCCAGTACTTC. Translation gives CATSRDPTSGSETQYF. Variable domain in full (rest from reference TRBV15 and TRBJ2-5): DAMVIQNPRYQVTQFGKPVTLSCSQTLNHNVMYWYQQKSSQAPKLLFHYYDKDFNNEADTPDNFQSRRPNTSFCFLDIRSPGLGDTAMYLCATSRDPTSGSETQYFGPGTRLLVL.

This clonotype was picked up many times. CDR3 in amino acids: CATSREGLAGGTSYNEQFF. CDR3 sequence (DNA): TGTGCCACCAGCAGAGAGGGACTAGCGGGAGGAACCTCCTACAATGAGCAGTTCTTC. J is TRBJ2-1 and V is TRBV15; 15 bases are a match to TRBD2. The CDR3 covers 19 residues. The junction had 3 bases not matched to a gene; V was cut back by 0 bases and J by 0 bases. The germline V gene has CDR1 LNHNV and CDR2 YYDKDF (reference sequence).

This clonotype was seen a few times. The rearrangement uses TRBV20-1 and TRBJ2-1, with D uncertain. V gave up 3 bases and J gave up 0 bases, with 9 bases separating them. CDR1 and CDR2 from the germline V gene are DFQATT and SNEGSKA (reference sequence). The CDR3 contains 14 residues. The CDR3 nucleotides read TGCAGTGCTAGGGTGGAGTACTCCTACAATGAGCAGTTCTTC. This codes for CSARVEYSYNEQFF.

This clonotype was picked up a small number of times. The chain couples TRBV5-6 to TRBJ1-5; D remains ambiguous. Trimming removed 4 bases at V and 3 bases at J, with 8 bases between. The CDR3 spans 13 residues. CDR1 SGHDT and CDR2 YYEEEE come from the germline V gene. This CDR3 is CASSVGYNQPQHF. Here the CDR3 DNA reads TGTGCCAGCAGCGTCGGGTACAATCAGCCCCAGCATTTT. Supplemented by reference TRBV5-6 and TRBJ1-5, the full variable domain reads DAGVTQSPTHLIKTRGQQVTLRCSPKSGHDTVSWYQQALGQGPQFIFQYYEEEERQRGNFPDRFSGHQFPNYSSELNVNALLLGDSALYLCASSVGYNQPQHFGDGTRLSIL.

This clonotype occurred many times. The chain has TRBV28 and TRBJ1-1; maybe TRBD1 (5 bases). V lost 3 bases, J lost 2 bases, and 7 bases lay in between. Germline V lookup: CDR1 MDHEN, CDR2 SYDVKM. The CDR3 extends over 13 amino acids. The CDR3 region is CASSFRANTEAFF. The CDR3 nucleotides read TGTGCCAGCAGTTTCAGGGCCAACACTGAAGCTTTCTTT. The variable domain in full, with the rest retrieved from reference TRBV28 and TRBJ1-1, is DVKVTQSSRYLVKRTGEKVFLECVQDMDHENMFWYRQDPGLGLRLIYFSYDVKMKEKGDIPEGYSVSREKKERFSLILESASTNQTSMYLCASSFRANTEAFFGQGTRLTVV.